Following are 4 T cell receptor beta chains from one sample sequenced in a study of siplizumab effects on memory and regulatory T cells (dated by TCRdb to about 2019). Receptors were amplified or captured by the immunoSEQ multiplex PCR assay. The table was pulled from immuneACCESS by TCRdb, which kept in-frame rearrangements only. Such tables lose some clones; where checked, under half of the loss comes from unresolved V genes, and the rest has no known cause. The sample contains around 58,000 clones, around four fifths of them found a single time. The ten largest make up 3.5% to 4.5% of the sample. Sequencing was carried out using memory CD4+ T cells sorted from blood. What the cell subset or site label conveys for this sample: unstimulated CD4+ memory T cells. The receptors shown here come from a human donor in good health.

The chain employs TRBV6-1 and TRBJ1-2; 8 bases map to TRBD1. CDR1 is MNHNS, CDR2 SASEGT, per germline. The CDR3 loop spans 13 amino acids. The J segment lost 4 bases and the V segment lost 5 bases, leaving 3 bases of the junction unmatched. CDR3 amino acids: CASSPGGGYGYTF. CDR3 bases: TGTGCCAGCAGTCCAGGGGGCGGCTATGGCTACACCTTC.

This chain uses TRBV2 with TRBJ2-1; D uncertain. The CDR3 extends over 15 amino acids. Germline CDR1 is SNHLY and CDR2 is FYNNEI. V was pared by 4 bases and J by 5 bases, with 15 bases between. The CDR3 bases are TGTGCCAGCAGTGCGAGCTCGGGCCTAAACAATGAGCAGTTCTTC. Its protein product is CASSASSGLNNEQFF.

V usage is TRBV18 and J usage is TRBJ2-4; D assignment may be TRBD1 or TRBD2 (6 bases each). Germline V gives CDR1 KGHSH, CDR2 LQKENI. The CDR3 extends over 15 amino acids. Trimming took off 4 bases at V and 7 bases at J, with 17 bases between the two ends. The CDR3 loop is CASSRGTQRENIQYF. The CDR3, as DNA: TGTGCCAGCTCACGCGGGACACAGAGGGAGAACATTCAGTACTTC.

V is TRBV6-1 and J is TRBJ1-5; D is possibly TRBD1 (5 bases). The CDR3 is made up of 15 amino acids. Germline-derived CDR1 and CDR2 are MNHNS and SASEGT. Trimming took 0 bases from V and 5 from J, leaving 11 bases between them. DNA of the CDR3: TGTGCCAGCAGTGAAGCGCCAGGGAGGTATCAGCCCCAGCATTTT. This gives the protein CASSEAPGRYQPQHF.